This entry concerns a single TCR beta chain. The target antigen is unknown. The sample comes from a study of identical twins. This CDR3 has 15 amino acids. Germline CDR1 is SGHTA and CDR2 is FQGTGA. V shed 5 bases, J shed 8 bases, and the junction held 9 bases outside the gene matches. Points from the study as a whole: Insertions ran lower in abundant cord blood beta clonotypes, though not in memory repertoires.

Unique molecular identifiers were present on the cDNA, which also gained a universal primer site by template switching. Each CDR3 protein is one row after TCRdb ran MiXCR on the 5' RACE reads. The sample holds about 530,000 distinct CDR3 sequences; approximately 20% are singletons and the top ten take more than 0.4%. These data were also reused for a study on yellow fever vaccine responses in identical twins. That source reports: Twins showed a vaccine T cell response that reportedly seemed partly convergent, partly personalized.

Source material: CD4+ T cells sorted from blood. V is TRBV7-3 and J is TRBJ2-1; 10 bases map to TRBD2. The receptor was isolated from a woman aged 18-29 years in good health. CDR3 sequence (DNA): TGTGCCAGCAGCCCCAGCGGGAGGGCCTCAGATGAGCAGTTCTTC. It encodes CASSPSGRASDEQFF.